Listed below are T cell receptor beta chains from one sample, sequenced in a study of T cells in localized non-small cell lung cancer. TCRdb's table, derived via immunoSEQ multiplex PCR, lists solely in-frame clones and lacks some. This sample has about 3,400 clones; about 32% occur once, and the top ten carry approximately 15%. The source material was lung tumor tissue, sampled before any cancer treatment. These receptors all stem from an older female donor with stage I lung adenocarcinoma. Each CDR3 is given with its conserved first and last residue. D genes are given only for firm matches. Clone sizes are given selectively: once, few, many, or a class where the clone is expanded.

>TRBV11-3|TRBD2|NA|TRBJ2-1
TGTGCCAGCAGCAGTTCGACTAGCGGGGGTTCGCTTGAGCAGTTCTTC
CASSSSTSGGSLEQFF
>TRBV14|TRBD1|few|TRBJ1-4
TGTGCCAGCAGCCAGCAGGGGGCTGGGAAACTGTTTTTT
CASSQQGAGKLFF
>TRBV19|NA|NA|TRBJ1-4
TGTGCCAGTAGTATATTCGGGGCTGCAACTAATGAAAAACTGTTTTTT
CASSIFGAATNEKLFF
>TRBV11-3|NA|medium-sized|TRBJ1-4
TGTGCCAGCAGCTCTCTCAGGGAAGCCGAAAAACTGTTTTTT
CASSSLREAEKLFF
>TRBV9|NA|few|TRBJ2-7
TGTGCCAGCAGTCCTCGGACATTTTCCTACGAGCAGTACTTC
CASSPRTFSYEQYF
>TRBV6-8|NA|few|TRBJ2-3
TGTGCCAGCAATTTCAGGGGTGAAAGTTCAGATACGCAGTATTTT
CASNFRGESSDTQYF
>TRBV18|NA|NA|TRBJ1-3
TGTGCCAGCTCACCGACCTCGACAACTGGAAACACCATATATTTT
CASSPTSTTGNTIYF
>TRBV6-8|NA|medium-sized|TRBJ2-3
TGTGCCAGCAGTGAGCAAGGATTTACAGATACGCAGTATTTT
CASSEQGFTDTQYF
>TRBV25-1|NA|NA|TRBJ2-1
TGTGCCAGCAGTGAGCCACCAGGGCGTAGATCGGATAATGAGCAGTTCTTC
CASSEPPGRRSDNEQFF
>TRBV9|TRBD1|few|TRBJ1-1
TGTGCCAGCACCACCAATAGTGGACAGGGGGAGGAAGCTTTCTTT
CASTTNSGQGEEAFF
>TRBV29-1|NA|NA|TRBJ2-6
TGCAGCGCCTCCCAAGACACCGCTGGGGCCAACGTCCTGACTTTC
CSASQDTAGANVLTF
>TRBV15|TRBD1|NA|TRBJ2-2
TGTGCCACCAGCAGAGAAAGGAATGGGCAGGGGGCGTCCTCGAACACCGGGGAGCTGTTTTTT
CATSRERNGQGASSNTGELFF
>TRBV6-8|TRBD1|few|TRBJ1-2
TGTGCCAGCAGTACTGAACAGGGGGTCTATGGCTACACCTTC
CASSTEQGVYGYTF
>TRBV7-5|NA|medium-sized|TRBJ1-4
TGTGCCAGCAGCTTTTGGGACAGCTTTGGGGAAAAACTGTTTTTT
CASSFWDSFGEKLFF
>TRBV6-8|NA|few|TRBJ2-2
TGTGCCAGCAGTTACCCTCATAGGGTGCAGTCTCCCGGGGAGCTGTTTTTT
CASSYPHRVQSPGELFF
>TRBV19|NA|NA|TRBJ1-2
TGTGCCAGTAGTATAGAGACCGGGACCGGCTACACCTTC
CASSIETGTGYTF
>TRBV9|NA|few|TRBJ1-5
TGTGCCAGCAGCGCCGCACAGGGAGGTAACAATCAGCCCCAGCATTTT
CASSAAQGGNNQPQHF
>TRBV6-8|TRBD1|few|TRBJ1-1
TGTGCCAGCAGTTACTCGAGTAACAGGGGGCCGGACACTGAAGCTTTCTTT
CASSYSSNRGPDTEAFF
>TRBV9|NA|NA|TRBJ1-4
TGTGCCAGCAGCGTAGGGGAGGTTGGAAAACTGTTTTTT
CASSVGEVGKLFF
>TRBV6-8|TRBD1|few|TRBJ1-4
TGTGCCAGCAGTGACCGGGACAGGGAAAAACTGTTTTTT
CASSDRDREKLFF
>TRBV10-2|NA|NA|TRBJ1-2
TGCGCCAGCCAGGACGCCTCCCCGCGGATTTACACCTTC
CASQDASPRIYTF
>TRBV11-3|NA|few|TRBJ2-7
TGTGCCAGCAGTCTAAGACAGGACTCCTACGAGCAGTACTTC
CASSLRQDSYEQYF